Listed below are T cell receptor beta chains from one sample, sequenced in a study of T cells in tuberculosis. Method: immunoSEQ multiplex PCR; TCRdb's copy keeps in-frame clones and lacks some. Of tens of thousands of clones listed, about 97% are singletons. What was sequenced was PBMCs. These receptor sequences come from a donor between 10 and 35 years old with latent tuberculosis or without tuberculosis infection. CDR3s include the opening cysteine and the closing phenylalanine or tryptophan. D genes are given only for firm matches. A clone size is listed for some rows: how often the clone was seen (once, few, many), or a class if it is expanded.

j_call	clone_size	v_call	d_call	cdr3_nt	cdr3_aa
TRBJ1-6	NA	TRBV7-2	NA	TGTGCCAGCAGCTTAGGTTTAGAGACAGTCATTCTTCGGCCCCTCCACTTT	CASSLGLETVILRPLHF
TRBJ2-7	NA	TRBV9	TRBD1	TGTGCCAGCAGCGGACGGACAGGGCTCCACGAGCAGTACTTC	CASSGRTGLHEQYF
TRBJ1-2	NA	TRBV5-1	NA	TGCGCCAGCAGCTCGGTGGGGCATAACTATGGCTACACCTTC	CASSSVGHNYGYTF
TRBJ2-7	NA	TRBV29-1	NA	TGCAGCGTTGGCAGGGGTCCCTACGAGCAGTACTTC	CSVGRGPYEQYF
TRBJ1-1	NA	TRBV9	NA	TGTGCCAGCAGCCCCTTCGGAAGTGGACAGCCGACTGAAGCTTTCTTT	CASSPFGSGQPTEAFF
TRBJ2-7	NA	TRBV29-1	NA	TGCAGCGTTGAGGGTTTGTACGGGGTCTACGAGCAGTACTTC	CSVEGLYGVYEQYF
TRBJ1-5	NA	TRBV19	NA	TGTGCCACAACACACGTGGGCAATCAGCCCCAGCATTTT	CATTHVGNQPQHF
TRBJ1-1	NA	TRBV19	NA	TGTGCCAGTAGTATAGATTACGAGGGCTTGGGCCCGGACACTGAAGCTTTCTTT	CASSIDYEGLGPDTEAFF
TRBJ1-5	once	TRBV19	TRBD1	TGTGCCAGTAATAGAGGGGGCTTAAGCAATCAGCCCCAGCATTTT	CASNRGGLSNQPQHF
TRBJ1-6	NA	TRBV12-5	NA	TGTGCTAGTGGTTTGGTATCGGGCAGACTAAATTCACCCCTCCACTTT	CASGLVSGRLNSPLHF
TRBJ2-5	NA	TRBV6-1	NA	TGTGCCAGCAGTGATTTTAGGTCAGGGGTATTAGAGACCCAGTACTTC	CASSDFRSGVLETQYF
TRBJ2-1	NA	TRBV30	TRBD1	TGTGCCTGGAGTGGCAGGGGGCTTGAGCAGTTCTTC	CAWSGRGLEQFF
TRBJ2-2	once	TRBV7-3	NA	TGTGCCAGCAATCCAACCGGGAGCACGAACACCGGGGAGCTGTTTTTT	CASNPTGSTNTGELFF
TRBJ2-7	NA	TRBV18	TRBD1	TGTGCCAGCTCACCACCGGGACAGGGGTTCTACGAGCAGTACTTC	CASSPPGQGFYEQYF
TRBJ1-1	NA	TRBV7-9	NA	TGTGCCAGCAGCTTAAGAGGCAACACTGAAGCTTTCTTT	CASSLRGNTEAFF
TRBJ1-1	NA	TRBV9	TRBD1	TGTGCCAGCAGCATCCGACAGGGCCCCATGAACACTGAAGCTTTCTTT	CASSIRQGPMNTEAFF
TRBJ1-1	NA	TRBV7-9	NA	TGTGCCAGCAGCTTAGCCGGGACTGAAGCTTTCTTT	CASSLAGTEAFF
TRBJ1-5	once	TRBV2	TRBD1	TGTGCCAGCAGCGGAGGGACAGACGATAATCAGCCCCAGCATTTT	CASSGGTDDNQPQHF
TRBJ2-6	NA	TRBV30	NA	TGTGCCTGGAGCGAGGGTGGGGCCAACGTCCTGACTTTC	CAWSEGGANVLTF
TRBJ2-6	NA	TRBV7-2	TRBD2	TGTGCCAGCAGCCCCTTGAGCGGGGGGGCCTCTGGGGCCAACGTCCTGACTTTC	CASSPLSGGASGANVLTF
TRBJ2-1	NA	TRBV5-1	NA	TGCGCCAGCAGCCCGTATAGGGGAAATGAGCAGTTCTTC	CASSPYRGNEQFF
TRBJ2-3	NA	TRBV5-4	NA	TGTGCCAGCAGCTTTTACAGTAGCACAGATACGCAGTATTTT	CASSFYSSTDTQYF
TRBJ2-3	NA	TRBV7-3	TRBD1	TGTGCCAGCAGCACCCGGGACAGGGGTGCAGATACGCAGTATTTT	CASSTRDRGADTQYF
TRBJ1-6	NA	TRBV19	TRBD1	TGTGCCAGTAGTCCCTTGTCAGGGGGCGGTTCACCCCTCCACTTT	CASSPLSGGGSPLHF
TRBJ1-1	NA	TRBV5-1	TRBD1	TGCGCCAGCAGCTTAGGACAGGGATATAGGAACACTGAAGCTTTCTTT	CASSLGQGYRNTEAFF
TRBJ1-1	NA	TRBV4-1	TRBD1	TGCGCCAGCAGCCCCCCTAGGGGACAGGGGATGAACACTGAAGCTTTCTTT	CASSPPRGQGMNTEAFF
TRBJ2-3	NA	TRBV5-1	NA	TGCGCCAGCAGCTTGTTGTTCTGGGGGGTCACAGATACGCAGTATTTT	CASSLLFWGVTDTQYF
TRBJ1-1	NA	TRBV6-5	NA	TGTGCCAGTGGGCCTGAAGCTTTCTTT	CASGPEAFF
TRBJ2-3	NA	TRBV5-6	NA	TGTGCCAGCAGCTTGTCCAGGGGCAACACCCAAAGCACAGATACGCAGTATTTT	CASSLSRGNTQSTDTQYF
TRBJ2-2	NA	TRBV5-6	NA	TGTGCCAGCAGAAAATCACTCCCAGGCGGGGAGCTGTTTTTT	CASRKSLPGGELFF
TRBJ2-3	NA	TRBV10-1	TRBD1	TGCGCCAGCAGAGCGACAGGGGGCCCGGCAGATACGCAGTATTTT	CASRATGGPADTQYF
TRBJ1-5	NA	TRBV27	TRBD1	TGTGCCAGCAGATCAACGGACAGGGGGCCGGGACAGCCCCAGCATTTT	CASRSTDRGPGQPQHF
TRBJ2-2	NA	TRBV2	TRBD2	TGTGCAAGCATACTAGCGGGAGGGCAGAACACCGGGGAGCTGTTTTTT	CASILAGGQNTGELFF
TRBJ2-7	NA	TRBV10-3	TRBD2	TGTGCCATCAGTGATCCGACTAGCGGGAGTCCTTACGAGCAGTACTTC	CAISDPTSGSPYEQYF
TRBJ2-7	NA	TRBV25-1	NA	TGTGCCAGCAGTGAATTAGGGGACATACGCCGTTTCTACGAGCAGTACTTC	CASSELGDIRRFYEQYF
TRBJ2-7	once	TRBV30	TRBD1	TGTGCCTGGAGCAACCCACGATGGGACAGCCGAGGCGAGCAGTACTTC	CAWSNPRWDSRGEQYF
TRBJ1-1	few	TRBV29-1	NA	TGCAGCGTTGAAGTCAGGGAGGGGACTGAAGCTTTCTTT	CSVEVREGTEAFF
TRBJ2-7	once	TRBV5-1	TRBD2	TGCGCCAGCAGCCTAAGGACTAGCGGTGGCTACGAGCAGTACTTC	CASSLRTSGGYEQYF
TRBJ1-2	NA	TRBV7-9	NA	TGTGCCAGCAGCTCGGCCCTACACTTCCTCGGACGGGAAAGGGAGGGCTACACCTTC	CASSSALHFLGREREGYTF
TRBJ1-4	NA	TRBV6-5	NA	TGTGCCAGCAGTTTAGACAGAAATCCTTCAAAACTGTTTTTT	CASSLDRNPSKLFF
TRBJ1-2	medium-sized	TRBV18	TRBD1	TGTGCCAGCTCACCGGGACAGGGCCTCTATGGCTACACCTTC	CASSPGQGLYGYTF
TRBJ1-1	NA	TRBV11-2	NA	TGTGCCAGCAGCGTACTTACTGAAGCTTTCTTT	CASSVLTEAFF
TRBJ1-4	NA	TRBV4-2	NA	TGTGCCAGCAGCCAAGATCTGGCGGCAGAGATGTCAACTAATGAAAAACTGTTTTTT	CASSQDLAAEMSTNEKLFF
TRBJ1-2	NA	TRBV6-1	TRBD1	TGTGCCAGCAGTGCTCTGGACAGGGAAGGTGGCTACACCTTC	CASSALDREGGYTF
TRBJ1-2	NA	TRBV7-2	NA	TGTGCCAGCAGCTCCCACCTTCCTTCTTTCCCTCTCGACTATGGCTATACCTTC	CASSSHLPSFPLDYGYTF
TRBJ2-7	NA	TRBV6-1	NA	TGTGCCAGCAGCGGACAGCTCTCCTACGAGCAGTACTTC	CASSGQLSYEQYF